This is a list of T cell receptor beta chains from one sample in a study of cytomegalovirus exposure and HLA in healthy donors. TCRdb's copy holds only in-frame clones and misses some; the assay was immunoSEQ multiplex PCR. The data contain about 160,000 clones, nearly 80% of them singletons. The source material was PBMCs. These receptors were obtained from a middle-aged woman in good health and CMV-seronegative. Both conserved end residues are part of each CDR3. The D gene is left open where the match is weak. The size entry is marked missing in some rows and otherwise reads once, few, many or a size class.

CDR3: CASSSSSGDTQYF; DNA: TGTGCCAGCAGCTCCTCATCCGGGGATACGCAGTATTTT; V: TRBV7-6; D: NA; J: TRBJ2-3; size: few
CDR3: CASSRGQGNTEAFF; DNA: TGTGCCAGCAGTCGGGGACAGGGTAACACTGAAGCTTTCTTT; V: TRBV2; D: TRBD1; J: TRBJ1-1; size: NA
CDR3: CASNPIPERGVTNEQFF; DNA: TGTGCCAGCAACCCAATTCCCGAGCGGGGGGTCACCAATGAGCAGTTCTTC; V: TRBV2; D: TRBD2; J: TRBJ2-1; size: NA
CDR3: CASSPGLAGTRTDTQYF; DNA: TGCGCCAGCAGTCCTGGACTAGCGGGAACGAGAACAGATACGCAGTATTTT; V: TRBV5-1; D: TRBD2; J: TRBJ2-3; size: once
CDR3: CASSLGGLAGGLAQYF; DNA: TGTGCCAGCAGCTTGGGGGGACTAGCGGGGGGCCTGGCCCAGTACTTC; V: TRBV5-6; D: TRBD2; J: TRBJ2-5; size: NA
CDR3: CASSHSSNRGTHQPQHF; DNA: TGTGCCAGCAGCCACTCATCCAACAGGGGTACTCATCAGCCCCAGCATTTT; V: TRBV7-9; D: TRBD1; J: TRBJ1-5; size: once
CDR3: CASSLAGITDTQYF; DNA: TGTGCCAGTAGTTTGGCCGGGATCACAGATACGCAGTATTTT; V: TRBV19; D: NA; J: TRBJ2-3; size: NA
CDR3: CASSSVRIQGRASYGYTF; DNA: TGTGCCAGCAGTTCGGTCAGAATACAGGGGCGAGCCTCCTATGGCTACACCTTC; V: TRBV11-2; D: TRBD1; J: TRBJ1-2; size: NA
CDR3: CASSLRTGSYEQYF; DNA: TGCGCCAGCAGCTTGAGGACAGGATCCTACGAGCAGTACTTC; V: TRBV5-1; D: TRBD1; J: TRBJ2-7; size: once
CDR3: CASGQGPRTGDGGYTF; DNA: TGCGCCAGCGGCCAGGGTCCGCGAACAGGGGACGGTGGCTACACCTTC; V: TRBV4-1; D: TRBD1; J: TRBJ1-2; size: NA
CDR3: CASSDAGTGDREAFF; DNA: TGTGCCAGCAGTGATGCAGGGACAGGGGATCGTGAAGCTTTCTTT; V: TRBV6-6; D: TRBD1; J: TRBJ1-1; size: NA
CDR3: CASSLARGGGGQPQHF; DNA: TGTGCCAGCAGCTTAGCTCGGGGGGGAGGAGGACAGCCCCAGCATTTT; V: TRBV7-9; D: NA; J: TRBJ1-5; size: NA
CDR3: CASSKTGVRDEQYF; DNA: TGCGCCAGCAGCAAGACAGGGGTCCGCGACGAGCAGTACTTC; V: TRBV5-1; D: TRBD1; J: TRBJ2-7; size: NA
CDR3: CASIRTGDMNTEAFF; DNA: TGTGCCAGCATAAGGACGGGGGATATGAACACTGAAGCTTTCTTT; V: TRBV6-5; D: NA; J: TRBJ1-1; size: few
CDR3: CASTRTGTGIYEQYF; DNA: TGTGCCAGTACGAGGACCGGGACAGGGATCTACGAGCAGTACTTC; V: TRBV6-5; D: TRBD1; J: TRBJ2-7; size: NA
CDR3: CASSPGTVNNYGYTF; DNA: TGTGCCAGCAGCCCCGGGACAGTGAACAACTATGGCTACACCTTC; V: TRBV6-5; D: TRBD1; J: TRBJ1-2; size: NA
CDR3: CASRIGTSGGAEETQYF; DNA: TGTGCCAGCAGAATCGGGACTAGCGGGGGGGCTGAAGAGACCCAGTACTTC; V: TRBV28; D: TRBD2; J: TRBJ2-5; size: NA
CDR3: CASGRTVINEKLFF; DNA: TGCGCCAGCGGTAGAACAGTGATTAATGAAAAACTGTTTTTT; V: TRBV6-5; D: NA; J: TRBJ1-4; size: NA
CDR3: CASSFFKFPNYGYTF; DNA: TGTGCCAGCAGCTTTTTCAAATTTCCTAACTATGGCTACACCTTC; V: TRBV11-2; D: NA; J: TRBJ1-2; size: NA
CDR3: CASSQDLDRSYEQYF; DNA: TGTGCCAGCAGCCAAGATCTAGACCGCTCCTACGAGCAGTACTTC; V: TRBV4-2; D: NA; J: TRBJ2-7; size: NA
CDR3: CASSPQGLGGELFF; DNA: TGCGCCAGCAGCCCGCAGGGGTTGGGCGGGGAGCTGTTTTTT; V: TRBV4-1; D: NA; J: TRBJ2-2; size: NA
CDR3: CATSRDLSQGRETQYF; DNA: TGTGCCACCAGCAGAGATCTTTCCCAGGGGCGGGAGACCCAGTACTTC; V: TRBV15; D: NA; J: TRBJ2-5; size: NA
CDR3: CASTPPSDFGGNTIYF; DNA: TGTGCCAGCACCCCCCCCTCGGACTTTGGTGGAAACACCATATATTTT; V: TRBV2; D: NA; J: TRBJ1-3; size: NA
CDR3: CASSLGPAQDYGYTF; DNA: TGTGCCAGCAGCTTGGGGCCGGCGCAGGACTATGGCTACACCTTC; V: TRBV7-2; D: NA; J: TRBJ1-2; size: NA
CDR3: CASSIDRGLAGIKLFF; DNA: TGTGCCAGTAGTATAGATCGGGGACTAGCGGGAATTAAGCTGTTTTTT; V: TRBV19; D: TRBD2; J: TRBJ2-2; size: once
CDR3: CAGGTGNSPLHF; DNA: TGTGCCGGGGGGACAGGCAATTCACCCCTCCACTTT; V: TRBV28; D: TRBD1; J: TRBJ1-6; size: NA
CDR3: CASSGPGQSNSPLHF; DNA: TGTGCCAGCAGCGGGCCAGGACAGTCTAATTCACCCCTCCACTTT; V: TRBV9; D: NA; J: TRBJ1-6; size: NA
CDR3: CASSHLQVVAKNIQYF; DNA: TGTGCCAGCAGTCATCTCCAGGTTGTAGCCAAAAACATTCAGTACTTC; V: TRBV5-5; D: NA; J: TRBJ2-4; size: NA
CDR3: CASSLRGFTDTQYF; DNA: TGTGCCAGCAGTTTGCGGGGGTTCACAGATACGCAGTATTTT; V: TRBV28; D: TRBD2; J: TRBJ2-3; size: NA